This T cell receptor beta chain was sequenced for a study of T cell clones after liver transplantation. Study-wide points: Post-transplant time points were not standardized, so conclusions are preliminary. A larger donor-reactive than third-party decline suggested partial antigen-specific deletion.

Clones were read by immunoSEQ multiplex PCR, and TCRdb kept only the in-frame ones, dropping some. The table records around 110,000 clones, 90% of them present only once. This clone was recorded once. Its target is unknown. The sequence came from a human patient who received a liver transplant. Some T cells may be the graft donor's. Source: CD4+ T cells from blood, taken 12 months after liver transplant.

CDR3 protein: CASSLSGTVKNQPQHF. The CDR3 DNA sequence: TGTGCCAGCTCCCTATCCGGGACAGTAAAGAATCAGCCCCAGCATTTT. The J gene is TRBJ1-5, the V gene TRBV18, with 7 bases lining up with TRBD1. The CDR3 has 16 residues. Germline V CDR1 and CDR2: KGHSH, LQKENI. V was clipped by 6 bases and J by 4 bases; unmatched bases: 12.